The present T cell receptor (beta chain) was sequenced within a study of T cells after yellow fever vaccination. General study findings and limits: Detected again after the booster were most primary-vaccination clones, at 95% to 98% CD4 and approximately 85% CD8.

MiXCR was run by TCRdb on the 5' RACE reads, yielding one entry per CDR3 protein. Here the sample spans about 320,000 distinct CDR3 sequences, about 12% being singletons. This clonotype was counted between two and nine times. Its antigen is unknown. The receptor comes from a man aged 18 to 30 who received the YFV17D yellow fever vaccine. Here the sequenced sample was CD4+ T cells sorted from PBMCs, taken 15 days after the yellow fever booster vaccination.

The CDR3 loop is CASSQDSHWGTGFHEQFF. The CDR3 coding sequence is TGCGCCAGCAGCCAAGATAGTCACTGGGGGACAGGGTTTCATGAGCAGTTCTTC. V and J are TRBV4-3 and TRBJ2-1, with 9 bases lining up with TRBD1. Germline loops: CDR1 LGHNA, CDR2 YSLEER. The length of the CDR3 is 18 residues. V lost 0 bases to trimming and J lost 8 bases; unmatched junction nucleotides: 14.